These T cell receptor beta chains were read from a single sample in a study of molecular identifiers for immune sequencing clone quantification. One entry per CDR3 protein results from TCRdb running MiXCR on the PCR reads. Of tens of thousands of distinct CDR3 sequences listed, less than 20% are singletons. Specimen: naive CD8+ T cells from blood, with Jurkat cell RNA spiked in. Receptor source: a human donor in good health. Some libraries in this study had Jurkat cell RNA spiked in. The CDR3 runs from the conserved cysteine through the conserved F or W. The listing skips clone size in some rows; elsewhere it reads once, few, many or a size class.

clone_size,v_call,cdr3_aa
.,TRBV7-9,CASSSPGAGGQRSGNTIYF
.,TRBV5-3,CASSLLWDPKETQYF
many,TRBV7-9,CASTPLSGGRETQYF
many,TRBV4-1,CASSQEGGPRGHEQYF
many,TRBV13,CASSLGTDSVNYGYTF
many,TRBV20-1,CSARGPSDTYEQYF
many,TRBV12-5,CASGSGLASYTGELFF
many,TRBV19,CASSFGGNTGELFF
many,TRBV7-9,CASSLAITGAVYGYTF
many,TRBV5-6,CASSLGFPPNSPLHF
many,TRBV2,CASREAGEGADTQYF
many,TRBV2,CASRVSGGADTQYF
many,TRBV4-3,CASSQTTGTVTDTQYF
many,TRBV27,CASSLDPTGLTYEQYF
many,TRBV4-3,CASSQGSGVGQPQHF
many,TRBV30,CAWRSPRGQGIF
many,TRBV7-9,CASSPLAGGPKDTQYF
many,TRBV6-2/TRBV6-3,CASSSDSYQPQHF
many,TRBV28,CATQMSSSNQPQHF
many,TRBV30,CAWSLMAYEQYF
many,TRBV28,CASSGQGQTQYF
.,TRBV29-1,CSVEGLTSTDTQYF
.,TRBV7-9,CASSSAKTRGTGELFF
many,TRBV7-6,CASSLRSGGAGDTQYF
many,TRBV5-5,CASSFGGGPTEAFF
.,TRBV6-2/TRBV6-3,CANSRTGTQYF
few,TRBV6-1,CASRETSYSYNEQFF
few,TRBV7-2,CASSLVGTSAETLYF
many,TRBV4-1,CASSPDGSYEQYF
many,TRBV27,CASSILAGGGETQYF
many,TRBV24-1,CATIPPGQGCSYEQYF
.,TRBV5-5,CASSLGLVSYNERFF
many,TRBV12-3/TRBV12-4,CASSIRDTSTDTQYF
many,TRBV6-6,CASIKGQGWTEAFF
many,TRBV28,CASSSGDRVNQPQHF
medium-sized,TRBV7-2,CASSSIGLAGTDTQYF
many,TRBV7-2,CASSLGRLADYTDTQYF
.,TRBV4-1,CASSQYGQGASEQYF
many,TRBV3-1,CASSQVPGNYGYTF
many,TRBV6-5,CASRPTGVGETQYF
many,TRBV27,CASSVFAGTASTDTQYF
many,TRBV28,CASSSPGEHVTTNEKLFF
many,TRBV23-1,CASSQPWKSFNYGYTF
many,TRBV27,CASSSGTGSYNEQFF
many,TRBV10-3,CAIRSPEATNEKLFF
many,TRBV29-1,CSVWGLADTGELFF
once,TRBV24-1,CAPPRDHYRGRVGNYGYTF
many,TRBV6-2/TRBV6-3,CASSYSGGSPQHF
many,TRBV19,CASSIGGRGSSEAFF
many,TRBV9,CASSVGDLASDLIDTQYF
.,TRBV6-2/TRBV6-3,CATTGLASADTQHF
many,TRBV27,CASGPRQLGVQETQYF